Below, 25 T cell receptor beta chains from the same sample are listed, as sequenced in a study of neurological immune-mediated disorders. Sample time point: technical triplicate 1. One entry per CDR3 protein, called by TCRdb with MiXCR from the 5' RACE reads. The sample shows 30,000 to 40,000 distinct CDR3 sequences, over 8.5% of them seen only once. The sequenced material came from PBMCs. These receptors came from a man aged 60 to 75 with HTLV-1-associated myelopathy (HAM/TSP).

This clonotype was detected ten times or more. V is TRBV5-5 and J is TRBJ1-5, with D possibly matching TRBD1 (6 bases). V lost 0 bases, J lost 2 bases, and 15 bases lay in between. Germline V gives CDR1 SGHKS, CDR2 YYEKEE (reference sequence). This CDR3 has 17 residues. The CDR3, as DNA: TGTGCCAGCAGCTTGGGTTACAGGGCCGTTGGCAATCAGCCCCAGCATTTT. Protein product: CASSLGYRAVGNQPQHF.

This clonotype was recorded many times. The chain is built from TRBV3-1 and TRBJ2-6; possible D gene TRBD2, 5 bases. Germline-derived CDR1 and CDR2 are LGHDT and YNNKEL (reference sequence). The V and J ends lost 4 bases and 0 bases respectively, with 16 bases between them. The CDR3 is made up of 18 amino acids. CDR3 in amino acids: CASSPTGVGYSGANVLTF. CDR3 nucleotide sequence: TGTGCCAGCAGCCCTACCGGGGTTGGGTACTCTGGGGCCAACGTCCTGACTTTC.

This clonotype ranks as medium-sized (0.01 to 0.1%). This chain joins TRBV29-1 and TRBJ1-1; TRBD1 is a possible D gene (5 bases). Germline V gene data show CDR1 as SQVTM and CDR2 as ANQGSEA. V was trimmed by 1 base and J by 4 bases, leaving 10 bases between them. The CDR3 spans 13 residues. The CDR3 spells CSVEAGLGTEAFF. CDR3 DNA sequence: TGCAGCGTTGAAGCGGGACTGGGCACTGAAGCTTTCTTT. Based on the CDR3 plus reference TRBV29-1 and TRBJ1-1, the full variable domain is SAVISQKPSRDICQRGTSLTIQCQVDSQVTMMFWYRQQPGQSLTLIATANQGSEATYESGFVIDKFPISRPNLTFSTLTVSNMSPEDSSIYLCSVEAGLGTEAFFGQGTRLTVV.

In this sample, this clonotype turned up many times. The genes are TRBV4-1 and TRBJ1-6, with D possibly being TRBD1 (5 bases). CDR3 length: 17 residues. The V gene lost 0 bases and the J gene lost 1 base, with 10 bases spanning the gap. Looked up from germline, CDR1 is MGHRA and CDR2 is YSYEKL. The CDR3 protein is CASSQDPGGSYNSPLHF. The CDR3 DNA follows: TGCGCCAGCAGCCAAGACCCGGGGGGGTCCTATAATTCACCCCTCCACTTT.

In this sample, this clonotype turned up many times. V usage is TRBV25-1 and J usage is TRBJ1-2; D possibly corresponds to TRBD1 (6 bases). The V gene lost 9 bases and the J gene lost 8 bases, with 13 bases spanning the gap. Germline CDR1 is MGHDK and CDR2 is SYGVNS. The CDR3 has 11 residues. CDR3: CASAVRGGYTF. The DNA for the CDR3 is TGTGCCAGTGCTGTGAGGGGGGGCTACACCTTC.

This clonotype showed up many times. V gene TRBV6-1 combines with J gene TRBJ1-2; 9 nucleotides line up with TRBD1. V lost 6 bases and J lost 4; bases outside the gene matches: 3. The V gene's germline CDR1 is MNHNS and CDR2 SASEGT. The CDR3 loop spans 13 amino acids. CDR3 loop: CASRTTGGYGYTF. In nucleotides, the CDR3 is TGTGCCAGCAGGACGACAGGGGGCTATGGCTACACCTTC.

In its sample, this clonotype was seen many times. The chain combines TRBV5-1 with TRBJ1-1; unclear D gene. V was pared by 2 bases and J by 7 bases, with 15 bases between. This CDR3 region has 14 residues. The germline gives CDR1 SGHRS, CDR2 YFSETQ. The CDR3 protein is CASSFEGRTVEAFF. CDR3 nucleotide sequence: TGCGCCAGCAGCTTTGAAGGCAGAACGGTTGAAGCTTTCTTT.

This clonotype was counted many times. The rearrangement links TRBV5-1 to TRBJ2-1; 10 bases align to TRBD1. The CDR3 is made up of 16 amino acids. V gave up 0 bases and J gave up 10 bases; unmatched junction bases: 10. Germline V gene data show CDR1 as SGHRS and CDR2 as YFSETQ. CDR3 protein: CASSLDGTGVSSEQFF. DNA of the CDR3: TGCGCCAGCAGCTTGGATGGGACAGGGGTGTCTAGCGAGCAGTTCTTC.

Many counts were recorded for this clonotype. The chain recombines TRBV3-1 with TRBJ2-1, with TRBD2 identical over 8 bases. The CDR3 sequence is 15 residues long. The V gene's germline CDR1 is LGHDT and CDR2 YNNKEL (reference sequence). Trimming removed 1 base from V and 9 bases from J; junction bases left unmatched: 8. The CDR3 coding sequence is TGTGCCAGCAGCCAAGCCGGGAGGGCCGGGACTGAGCAGTTCTTC. Translating gives CASSQAGRAGTEQFF.

This clonotype has ten or more counts. This chain links TRBV28 with TRBJ2-6; TRBD1 might be the D (8 bases). The CDR3 is made up of 20 amino acids. V shed 6 bases and J shed 1 base, with 25 bases lying between them. CDR1 and CDR2 from the germline V gene are MDHEN and SYDVKM. For the CDR3, the DNA is TGTGCCAGCAGCTACCCTTATCCGTACAGGGGGGGGTCTGGGGCCAACGTCCTGACTTTC. This gives the protein CASSYPYPYRGGSGANVLTF.

Many counts were recorded for this clonotype. The J gene is TRBJ2-7, the V gene TRBV5-6; D is uncertain. Germline CDR1 and CDR2: SGHDT and YYEEEE. CDR3 size: 18 residues. Deletions cut 4 bases from V and 7 bases from J, with 30 bases between. Written as DNA, the CDR3 is TGTGCCAGCAGCCCCGTGGCGTTACAGACCAGATCCCCGACTGAGCAGTACTTC. Translation: CASSPVALQTRSPTEQYF.

Ten or more counts support this clonotype. The chain couples TRBV5-1 to TRBJ1-4; D might be TRBD1 (6 bases). Germline values: CDR1 SGHRS, CDR2 YFSETQ. V was pared by 4 bases and J by 7 bases, with 17 bases between. The CDR3 is 15 residues long. CDR3 nucleotide sequence: TGCGCCAGCAGCCCCAACAGGGCTTCTAGTGAAAAACTGTTTTTT. It specifies CASSPNRASSEKLFF.

This clonotype came up many times. The genes are TRBV6-5 and TRBJ1-1; perhaps TRBD1 as D (6 bases). The CDR3 contains 15 residues. Per the germline V gene, CDR1 is MNHEY and CDR2 is SVGAGI. Trimming cost V 2 bases and J 4 bases, with 14 bases left between them. The CDR3 region is CASSYGGGQSTEAFF. DNA of the CDR3: TGTGCCAGCAGTTACGGGGGGGGGCAGAGCACTGAAGCTTTCTTT.

As concerns this clonotype: Germline is not matched at one junction end, which may reflect a read error. This sequence joins TRBV28 and TRBJ2-7, with D perhaps matching TRBD1 (6 bases). Germline CDR1 reads MDHEN; CDR2 reads SYDVKM. The CDR3 is 15 residues long. CDR3 nucleotide sequence: TGTGCCAACAGTCATACTCAGGGGCACTCCTACGAGCAGTACTTC. Protein product: CANSHTQGHSYEQYF. The entire variable domain, with the rest obtained from reference TRBV28 and TRBJ2-7, is as follows: DVKVTQSSRYLVKRTGEKVFLECVQDMDHENMFWYRQDPGLGLRLIYFSYDVKMKEKGDIPEGYSVSREKKERFSLILESASTNQTSMYLCANSHTQGHSYEQYFGPGTRLTVT.

This clonotype was seen many times. V and J are TRBV15 and TRBJ1-2; D is ambiguous. The CDR3 loop spans 13 amino acids. Looked up from germline, CDR1 is LNHNV and CDR2 is YYDKDF (reference sequence). Between the trimmed V and J ends, which lost 2 bases and 1 base, there was a span of 5 bases. CDR3 nucleotide sequence: TGTGCCACCAGCAGACAATATAACTATGGCTACACCTTC. Protein sequence: CATSRQYNYGYTF.

The sample holds many counts of this clonotype. The chain has TRBV20-1 and TRBJ2-3; TRBD2 matches at 7 bases. The CDR3 has 16 residues. Germline CDR1 is DFQATT and CDR2 is SNEGSKA (reference sequence). The V and J ends lost 5 bases and 2 bases, in that order; junction bases with no gene match: 13. In DNA, the CDR3 is TGCAGTGCTTTCACCTTCGCGGGAGCTAACACAGATACGCAGTATTTT. Translation gives CSAFTFAGANTDTQYF.

This clonotype was recorded many times. The gene calls are TRBV5-1 and TRBJ1-3; D perhaps matches TRBD1 (5 bases). Trimming removed 0 bases at V and 2 bases at J, with 9 bases between. CDR1 is SGHRS, CDR2 YFSETQ, per germline. The CDR3 consists of 15 residues. CDR3 amino acids: CASSLEPGPGNTIYF. The CDR3 DNA is TGCGCCAGCAGCTTGGAGCCAGGGCCTGGAAACACCATATATTTT.

This clonotype was seen ten or more times. This chain connects TRBV20-1 to TRBJ2-5; 10 positions agree with TRBD1. The CDR3 is 15 residues long. The V gene's germline CDR1 is DFQATT and CDR2 SNEGSKA (reference sequence). V was pared by 4 bases and J by 4 bases, with 9 bases of the junction left unmatched. CDR3 bases: TGCAGTGCTACGTCGGGACAGGGGAGTTTAGAGACCCAGTACTTC. Amino acid sequence: CSATSGQGSLETQYF.

This clonotype is medium-sized in the sample. The rearrangement uses TRBV10-3 and TRBJ2-5; 7 nucleotides line up with TRBD2. The CDR3 is 11 residues long. The germline V gene has CDR1 ENHRY and CDR2 SYGVKD. Trimming at V came to 8 bases and at J to 4 bases, leaving 1 base not matched to a gene. The CDR3 region is CAISGGETQYF. The CDR3 DNA is TGTGCCATCTCGGGGGGAGAGACCCAGTACTTC.

The sample holds many counts of this clonotype. The V and J genes are TRBV20-1 and TRBJ2-1; 12 nucleotides line up with TRBD2. From germline, CDR1 is DFQATT and CDR2 SNEGSKA (reference sequence). The J segment lost 5 bases and the V segment lost 4 bases, leaving 6 bases of the junction unmatched. The CDR3 has 15 amino acids. This CDR3 is CSATLAGGPDNEQFF. In nucleotides, the CDR3 is TGCAGTGCTACCCTAGCGGGAGGGCCCGACAATGAGCAGTTCTTC.

This clonotype was recorded at least ten times. The genes are TRBV12-3 or TRBV12-4 and TRBJ2-5; 7 bases are shared with TRBD1. V gave up 6 bases and J gave up 5 bases; unmatched junction bases: 9. This CDR3 has 14 amino acids. The CDR3, as DNA: TGTGCCAGCAGGCGACAGGGTTTAATCGAGACCCAGTACTTC. Translated: CASRRQGLIETQYF.

This clonotype was seen many times. The genes are TRBV20-1 and TRBJ1-1; possibly TRBD1 for D (5 bases). From germline, CDR1 is DFQATT and CDR2 SNEGSKA (reference sequence). V was cut by 3 bases and J by 2 bases, with 13 bases left in between. The CDR3 extends over 14 amino acids. The CDR3 here is CSASRGNGNTEAFF. CDR3 sequence (DNA): TGCAGTGCTAGTCGGGGGAATGGAAACACTGAAGCTTTCTTT.

By its share, this clonotype is medium-sized. The J gene is TRBJ1-1, the V gene TRBV7-2; D gene unclear. The CDR3 has 12 residues. V lost 2 bases and J 5 bases, leaving 6 bases between the germline ends. From germline, CDR1 is SGHTA and CDR2 FQGNSA. CDR3 residues: CASSLRGTEAFF. For the CDR3, the DNA is TGTGCCAGCAGCTTAAGAGGAACTGAAGCTTTCTTT.

This clonotype was seen ten or more times. The chain uses TRBV7-2 and TRBJ2-7; 9 bases are shared with TRBD1. CDR3 length equals 14 residues. Germline trimming cut 3 bases from V and 3 bases from J; bases unmatched to any gene: 3. Germline V gene data show CDR1 as SGHTA and CDR2 as FQGNSA. CDR3 in amino acids: CASSFGTGYYEQYF. The CDR3 coding sequence is TGTGCCAGCAGCTTCGGGACAGGGTACTACGAGCAGTACTTC.

This clonotype was seen many times. The chain couples TRBV5-5 to TRBJ2-5; a weak D match, TRBD2 (5 bases). V lost 0 bases and J lost 4, with 7 bases in between. CDR3 length equals 13 residues. CDR1 and CDR2 (germline): SGHKS, YYEKEE (reference sequence). The CDR3 loop reads CASSLARGETQYF. The CDR3 DNA reads as TGTGCCAGCAGCTTGGCTCGGGGAGAGACCCAGTACTTC. Using reference TRBV5-5 and TRBJ2-5 for the parts outside the CDR3, the full variable domain is DAGVTQSPTHLIKTRGQQVTLRCSPISGHKSVSWYQQVLGQGPQFIFQYYEKEERGRGNFPDRFSARQFPNYSSELNVNALLLGDSALYLCASSLARGETQYFGPGTRLLVL.